This T cell receptor (beta chain) was sequenced for a study of blood T cell repertoires in COVID-19. Measured with immunoSEQ multiplex PCR; TCRdb has only the in-frame clones, and not every one. The table shows 45,000 to 55,000 clones, with 80% to 90% occurring only once. V shed 4 bases, J shed 3 bases, and the junction held 10 bases outside the gene matches. In germline, CDR1 is KGHDR, CDR2 SFDVKD. CDR3 size: 17 residues. J is TRBJ2-3 and V is TRBV24-1, with TRBD2 matching over 9 bases. Sequences were obtained from peripheral blood. The receptor's source is a man aged 50 or older with active COVID-19. In DNA, the CDR3 is TGTGCCACCAGTGACCCCACTAGCGGGTTATCTACAGATACGCAGTATTTT. This encodes CATSDPTSGLSTDTQYF.